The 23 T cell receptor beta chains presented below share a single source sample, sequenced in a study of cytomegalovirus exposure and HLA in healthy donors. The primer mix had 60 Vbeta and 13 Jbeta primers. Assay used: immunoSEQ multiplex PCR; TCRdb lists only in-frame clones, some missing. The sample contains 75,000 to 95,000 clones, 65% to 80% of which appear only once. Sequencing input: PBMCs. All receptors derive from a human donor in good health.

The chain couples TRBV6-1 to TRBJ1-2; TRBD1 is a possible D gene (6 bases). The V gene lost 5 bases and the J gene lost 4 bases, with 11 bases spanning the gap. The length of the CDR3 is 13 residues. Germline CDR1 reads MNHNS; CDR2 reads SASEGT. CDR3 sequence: CASSRGAAYGYTF. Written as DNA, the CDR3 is TGTGCCAGCAGTCGGGGGGCTGCCTATGGCTACACCTTC.

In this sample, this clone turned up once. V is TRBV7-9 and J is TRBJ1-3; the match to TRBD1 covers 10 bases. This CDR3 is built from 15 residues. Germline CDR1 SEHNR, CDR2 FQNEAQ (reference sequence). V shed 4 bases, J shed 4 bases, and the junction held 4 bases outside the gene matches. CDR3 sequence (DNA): TGTGCCAGCAGCTCCCGACAGGGGGCCGGAAACACCATATATTTT. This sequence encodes CASSSRQGAGNTIYF.

CDR3 protein: CAWSVPGGETQYF. CDR3 DNA sequence: TGTGCCTGGAGTGTACCAGGGGGCGAGACCCAGTACTTC. The V and J genes are TRBV30 and TRBJ2-5; 8 bases agree with TRBD1. V lost 0 bases, J lost 5 bases, and 2 bases stayed unmatched. Germline V CDR1 and CDR2: GTSNPN, SVGIG (reference sequence). CDR3 length: 13 amino acids.

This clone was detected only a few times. The CDR3 DNA is TGCGCCTCCCGCGGGGGGGGTTATGGCACAGATACGCAGTATTTT. Translation: CASRGGGYGTDTQYF. This rearrangement joins TRBV5-1 to TRBJ2-3, with TRBD2 identical over 9 bases. With V trimmed by 10 bases and J by 1 base, 10 bases remained unmatched. The CDR3 is 15 residues long. CDR1 SGHRS and CDR2 YFSETQ come from the germline V gene.

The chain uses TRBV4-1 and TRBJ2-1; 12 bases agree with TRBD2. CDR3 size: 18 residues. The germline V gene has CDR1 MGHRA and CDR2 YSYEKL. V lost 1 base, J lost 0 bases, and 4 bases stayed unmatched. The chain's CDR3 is CASSQGLAGVSSYNEQFF. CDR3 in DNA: TGCGCCAGCAGCCAAGGACTAGCGGGGGTCAGCTCCTACAATGAGCAGTTCTTC.

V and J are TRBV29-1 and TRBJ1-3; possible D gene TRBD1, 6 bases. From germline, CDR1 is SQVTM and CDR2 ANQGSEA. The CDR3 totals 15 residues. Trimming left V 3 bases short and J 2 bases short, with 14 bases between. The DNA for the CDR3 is TGCAGCGTTGAGGCCCATCAGGGGCCTGGAAACACCATATATTTT. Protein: CSVEAHQGPGNTIYF.

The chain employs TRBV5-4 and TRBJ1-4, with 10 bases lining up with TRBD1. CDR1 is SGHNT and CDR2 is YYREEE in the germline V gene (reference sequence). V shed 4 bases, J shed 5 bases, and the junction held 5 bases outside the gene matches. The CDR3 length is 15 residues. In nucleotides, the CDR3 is TGTGCCAGCAGCCCCAAGGACAGGGGGAATGAAAAACTGTTTTTT. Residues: CASSPKDRGNEKLFF. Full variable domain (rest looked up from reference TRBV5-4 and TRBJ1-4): ETGVTQSPTHLIKTRGQQVTLRCSSQSGHNTVSWYQQALGQGPQFIFQYYREEENGRGNFPPRFSGLQFPNYSSELNVNALELDDSALYLCASSPKDRGNEKLFFGSGTQLSVL.

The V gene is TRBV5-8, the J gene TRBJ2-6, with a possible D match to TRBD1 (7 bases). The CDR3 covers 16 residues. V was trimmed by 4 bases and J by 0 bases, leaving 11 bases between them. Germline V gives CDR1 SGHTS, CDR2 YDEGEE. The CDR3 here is CASSAGQPSGANVLTF. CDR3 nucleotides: TGTGCCAGCAGCGCGGGACAGCCCTCTGGGGCCAACGTCCTGACTTTC. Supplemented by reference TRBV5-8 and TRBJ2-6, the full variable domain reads EAGVTQSPTHLIKTRGQQATLRCSPISGHTSVYWYQQALGLGLQFLLWYDEGEERNRGNFPPRFSGRQFPNYSSELNVNALELEDSALYLCASSAGQPSGANVLTFGAGSRLTVL.

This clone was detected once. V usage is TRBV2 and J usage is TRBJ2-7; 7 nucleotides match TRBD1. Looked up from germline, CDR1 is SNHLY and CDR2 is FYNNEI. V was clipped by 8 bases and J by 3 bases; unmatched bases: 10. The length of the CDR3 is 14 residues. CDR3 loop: CASERTGLNYEQYF. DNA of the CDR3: TGTGCCAGCGAGAGGACAGGTCTAAACTACGAGCAGTACTTC.

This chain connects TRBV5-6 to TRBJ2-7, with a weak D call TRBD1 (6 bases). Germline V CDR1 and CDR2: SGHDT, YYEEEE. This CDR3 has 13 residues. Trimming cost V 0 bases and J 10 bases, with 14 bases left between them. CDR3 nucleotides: TGTGCCAGCAGCTTGGAAGGGACACTCGACCAGTACTTC. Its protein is CASSLEGTLDQYF. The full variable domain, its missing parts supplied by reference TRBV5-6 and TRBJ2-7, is DAGVTQSPTHLIKTRGQQVTLRCSPKSGHDTVSWYQQALGQGPQFIFQYYEEEERQRGNFPDRFSGHQFPNYSSELNVNALLLGDSALYLCASSLEGTLDQYFGPGTRLTVT.

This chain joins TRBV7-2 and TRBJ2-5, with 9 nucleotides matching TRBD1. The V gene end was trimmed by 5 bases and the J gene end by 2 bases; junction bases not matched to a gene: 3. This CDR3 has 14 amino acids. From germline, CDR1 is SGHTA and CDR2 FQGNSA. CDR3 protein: CASSMDRGQETQYF. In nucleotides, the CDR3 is TGTGCCAGCAGCATGGACAGGGGACAAGAGACCCAGTACTTC.

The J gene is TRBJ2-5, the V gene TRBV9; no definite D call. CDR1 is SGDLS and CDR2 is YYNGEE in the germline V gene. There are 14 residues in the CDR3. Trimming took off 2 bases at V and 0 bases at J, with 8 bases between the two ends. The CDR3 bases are TGTGCCAGCAGCGTTGCCGAGTACCAAGAGACCCAGTACTTC. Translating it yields CASSVAEYQETQYF. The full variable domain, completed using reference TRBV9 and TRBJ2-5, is DSGVTQTPKHLITATGQRVTLRCSPRSGDLSVYWYQQSLDQGLQFLIQYYNGEERAKGNILERFSAQQFPDLHSELNLSSLELGDSALYFCASSVAEYQETQYFGPGTRLLVL.

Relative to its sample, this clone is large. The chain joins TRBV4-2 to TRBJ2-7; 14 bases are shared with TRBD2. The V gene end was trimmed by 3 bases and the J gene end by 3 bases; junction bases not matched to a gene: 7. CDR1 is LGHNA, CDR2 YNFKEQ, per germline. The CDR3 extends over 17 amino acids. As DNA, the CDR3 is TGTGCCAGCAGCCAGGAAGGAGGACTAGCGGGGGGCTACGAGCAGTACTTC. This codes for CASSQEGGLAGGYEQYF.

CDR3 amino acids: CASSSEAAEAFF. The CDR3 bases are TGTGCCAGCAGCTCCGAGGCAGCTGAAGCTTTCTTT. The chain employs TRBV7-2 and TRBJ1-1; D remains ambiguous. The CDR3 has 12 amino acids. V dropped 4 bases and J dropped 6 bases, with 9 bases sitting between them. Germline values: CDR1 SGHTA, CDR2 FQGNSA.

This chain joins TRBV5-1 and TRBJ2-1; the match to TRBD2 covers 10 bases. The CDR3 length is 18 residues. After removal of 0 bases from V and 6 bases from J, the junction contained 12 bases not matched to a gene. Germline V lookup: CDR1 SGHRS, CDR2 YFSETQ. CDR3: CASSLGARAGGLINEQFF. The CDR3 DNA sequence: TGCGCCAGCAGCTTGGGGGCACGAGCGGGGGGGCTTATCAATGAGCAGTTCTTC. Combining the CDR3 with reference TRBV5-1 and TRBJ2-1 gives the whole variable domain KAGVTQTPRYLIKTRGQQVTLSCSPISGHRSVSWYQQTPGQGLQFLFEYFSETQRNKGNFPGRFSGRQFSNSRSEMNVSTLELGDSALYLCASSLGARAGGLINEQFFGPGTRLTVL.

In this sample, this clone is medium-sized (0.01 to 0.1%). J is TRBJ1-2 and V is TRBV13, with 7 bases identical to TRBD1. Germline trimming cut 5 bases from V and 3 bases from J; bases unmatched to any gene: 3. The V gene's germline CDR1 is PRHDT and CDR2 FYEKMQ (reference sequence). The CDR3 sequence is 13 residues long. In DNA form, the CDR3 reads TGTGCCAGCAGCGTCACAGGGGACTATGGCTACACCTTC. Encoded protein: CASSVTGDYGYTF.

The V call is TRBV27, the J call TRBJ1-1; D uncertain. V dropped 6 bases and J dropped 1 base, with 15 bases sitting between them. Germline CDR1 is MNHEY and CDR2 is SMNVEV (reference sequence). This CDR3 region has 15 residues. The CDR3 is CASSPFQSPNTEAFF. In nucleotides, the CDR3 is TGTGCCAGCAGCCCCTTCCAGTCACCGAACACTGAAGCTTTCTTT.

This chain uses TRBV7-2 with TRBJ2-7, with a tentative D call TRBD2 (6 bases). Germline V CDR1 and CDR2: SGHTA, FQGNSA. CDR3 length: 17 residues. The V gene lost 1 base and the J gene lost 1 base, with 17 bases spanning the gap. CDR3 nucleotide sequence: TGTGCCAGCAGCTTAGAGGGGACTTCTCTTATTTCCTACGAGCAGTACTTC. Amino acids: CASSLEGTSLISYEQYF.

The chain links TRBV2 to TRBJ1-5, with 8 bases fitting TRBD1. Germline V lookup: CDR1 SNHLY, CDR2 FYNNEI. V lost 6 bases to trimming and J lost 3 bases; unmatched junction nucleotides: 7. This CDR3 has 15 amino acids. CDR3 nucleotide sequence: TGTGCCAGCAGGCCCAACAGGGGGGCCAATCAGCCCCAGCATTTT. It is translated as CASRPNRGANQPQHF.

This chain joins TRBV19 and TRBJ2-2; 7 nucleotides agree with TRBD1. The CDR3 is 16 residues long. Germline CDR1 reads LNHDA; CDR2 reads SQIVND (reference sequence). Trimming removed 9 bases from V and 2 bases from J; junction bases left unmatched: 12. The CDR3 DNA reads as TGTGCCAGCAACGACAGGGTGAAAATCAACACCGGGGAGCTGTTTTTT. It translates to CASNDRVKINTGELFF.

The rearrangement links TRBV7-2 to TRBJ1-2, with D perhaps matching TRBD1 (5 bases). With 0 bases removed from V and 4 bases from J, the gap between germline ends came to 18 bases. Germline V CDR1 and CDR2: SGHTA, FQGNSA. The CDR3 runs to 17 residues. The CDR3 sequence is CASSLASQWTKSYGYTF. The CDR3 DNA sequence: TGTGCCAGCAGCTTAGCGTCCCAATGGACAAAAAGCTATGGCTACACCTTC.

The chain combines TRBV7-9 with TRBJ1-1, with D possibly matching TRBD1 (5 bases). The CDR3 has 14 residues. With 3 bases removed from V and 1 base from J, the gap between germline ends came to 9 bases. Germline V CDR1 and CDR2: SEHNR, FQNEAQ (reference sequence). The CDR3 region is CASSFWTQNTEAFF. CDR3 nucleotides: TGTGCCAGCAGCTTTTGGACACAGAACACTGAAGCTTTCTTT. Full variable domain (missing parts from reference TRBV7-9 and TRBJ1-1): DTGVSQNPRHKITKRGQNVTFRCDPISEHNRLYWYRQTLGQGPEFLTYFQNEAQLEKSRLLSDRFSAERPKGSFSTLEIQRTEQGDSAMYLCASSFWTQNTEAFFGQGTRLTVV.

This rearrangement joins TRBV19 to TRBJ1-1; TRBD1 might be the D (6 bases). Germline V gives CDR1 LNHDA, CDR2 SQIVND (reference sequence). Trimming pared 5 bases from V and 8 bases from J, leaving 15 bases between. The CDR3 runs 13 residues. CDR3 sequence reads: CASSPQGKLEAFF. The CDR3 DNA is TGTGCCAGTAGTCCCCAGGGGAAACTGGAAGCTTTCTTT.